The next 10 T cell receptor beta chains were all read from a single sample in a study of cytomegalovirus exposure and HLA in healthy donors. The data were produced by immunoSEQ multiplex PCR, yet TCRdb's version contains in-frame clones alone and is incomplete. The sample lists 200,000 or so clones, about 93% occurring once. Source material: PBMCs. These receptors originate from a woman between 18 and 29 years old in good health and CMV-seronegative.

This clone was observed a handful of times. This chain connects TRBV6-5 to TRBJ2-7; D is possibly TRBD2 (5 bases). Germline V gives CDR1 MNHEY, CDR2 SVGAGI. This CDR3 has 16 amino acids. The V gene lost 2 bases and the J gene lost 3 bases, with 17 bases spanning the gap. CDR3 region: CASSYEGPPPYYEQYF. The CDR3 DNA reads TGTGCCAGCAGTTACGAGGGTCCCCCCCCGTACTACGAGCAGTACTTC.

This chain links TRBV11-3 with TRBJ2-1; 14 bases map to TRBD2. CDR1 SGHNT and CDR2 YENEEA come from the germline V gene. The CDR3 sequence is 16 residues long. The V gene end was trimmed by 5 bases and the J gene end by 8 bases; junction bases not matched to a gene: 8. The CDR3 nucleotides read TGTGCCAGCAGCCCTCGGACTAGCGGGAGGTTAGATGAGCAGTTCTTC. As protein: CASSPRTSGRLDEQFF.

The chain recombines TRBV5-1 with TRBJ1-2; D unresolved. V lost 0 bases to trimming and J lost 5 bases, with 5 bases between them. Germline CDR1 is SGHRS and CDR2 is YFSETQ. The CDR3 covers 12 residues. The CDR3 sequence is CASSLATYGYTF. As DNA, the CDR3 is TGCGCCAGCAGCTTGGCTACGTATGGCTACACCTTC.

This sequence joins TRBV5-1 and TRBJ2-2, with 13 bases fitting TRBD2. This CDR3 is 16 amino acids long. J gave up 7 bases and V 4 bases, and 7 bases lay outside the gene matches. Germline V gene lookup returns CDR1 SGHRS and CDR2 YFSETQ. CDR3 DNA: TGCGCCAGCAGCGAGAGGACTAGCGGGAGAAGCGGGGAGCTGTTTTTT. Translation: CASSERTSGRSGELFF.

The V and J genes are TRBV11-3 and TRBJ2-1, with 8 bases aligning to TRBD2. Germline V gives CDR1 SGHNT, CDR2 YENEEA. The CDR3 is 14 residues long. The ends lost 2 bases at V and 8 bases at J; junction bases unmatched: 5. In DNA form, the CDR3 reads TGTGCCAGCAGCTTATATAGCGGGATCGATGAGCAGTTCTTC. The encoded protein is CASSLYSGIDEQFF.

The chain joins TRBV27 to TRBJ2-2, with 12 bases lining up with TRBD1. J gave up 7 bases and V 3 bases, and 9 bases lay outside the gene matches. Germline V CDR1 and CDR2: MNHEY, SMNVEV (reference sequence). The CDR3 extends over 17 amino acids. As DNA, the CDR3 is TGTGCCAGCAGTTTGTCCGGGACAGGGGGCATTATCGGGGAGCTGTTTTTT. This gives the protein CASSLSGTGGIIGELFF.

The chain's CDR3 is CASSAPVLKAGTEAFF. DNA of the CDR3: TGTGCCAGCAGTGCGCCGGTGCTGAAGGCGGGCACTGAAGCTTTCTTT. The chain employs TRBV2 and TRBJ1-1; no clear D gene. The CDR3 spans 16 residues. The germline V and J ends were trimmed by 4 bases and 4 bases, with 19 bases remaining between them. Germline V gives CDR1 SNHLY, CDR2 FYNNEI.

The chain combines TRBV4-1 with TRBJ2-7; 7 nucleotides line up with TRBD1. Trimming removed 1 base from V and 3 bases from J; junction bases left unmatched: 6. Germline V CDR1 and CDR2: MGHRA, YSYEKL. This CDR3 is built from 15 residues. The chain's CDR3 is CASSQGPAGGYEQYF. For the CDR3, the DNA is TGCGCCAGCAGCCAAGGCCCGGCAGGGGGCTACGAGCAGTACTTC.

Only one count was recorded for this clone. The V gene is TRBV30, the J gene TRBJ1-1; perhaps TRBD1 as D (5 bases). Germline V lookup: CDR1 GTSNPN, CDR2 SVGIG (reference sequence). The CDR3 has 17 amino acids. The V and J ends lost 0 bases and 11 bases respectively, with 28 bases between them. CDR3 DNA sequence: TGTGCCTGGAGTGTACTTCCCCCCCGTGCAGTCAGGGCATGGGCTTTCTTT. It translates to CAWSVLPPRAVRAWAFF.

The chain has TRBV5-1 and TRBJ2-3; 8 bases are a match to TRBD2. The V and J ends lost 2 bases and 0 bases, in that order; junction bases with no gene match: 17. CDR1 is SGHRS, CDR2 YFSETQ, per germline. The CDR3 length is 20 residues. The CDR3 coding sequence is TGCGCCAGCAGCTTCACTAGCGGATACTTTACCACTTCTAGCACAGATACGCAGTATTTT. Amino acid sequence: CASSFTSGYFTTSSTDTQYF.